The text below deals with one TCR beta chain. Its antigen is still unknown. The data originate from a study of T cells after yellow fever vaccination. Background on the study: The SMART-Seq v4 Ultra Low Input method served to prepare the low-cell-number fractions.

Points from the study as a whole: A faster peak, day 5 versus 15, was reached by the weaker secondary response. Among primary-vaccination clones, most reappeared after the booster, at 96% for CD4 and about 90% for CD8.

Conversion of TCR transcripts into cDNA relied on 5'RACE template switching, which added a universal primer site and UMIs. TCRdb redid the calling of the 5' RACE reads with MiXCR, one entry per CDR3 protein. This table holds under 550,000 distinct CDR3 sequences, less than 25% found once. The sequences come from PBMCs, collected less than 25 days after the first yellow fever vaccination. The clonotype comes from a young man who received the YFV17D yellow fever vaccine.

In DNA form, the CDR3 reads TGTGCCAGCAGGCCTAGCGCCCTGGATACGCAGTATTTT. Amino acids: CASRPSALDTQYF. The chain recombines TRBV7-9 with TRBJ2-3, with D possibly matching TRBD2 (6 bases). The V gene lost 6 bases and the J gene lost 6 bases, with 13 bases spanning the gap. The CDR3 spans 13 residues. Germline V gene data show CDR1 as SEHNR and CDR2 as FQNEAQ (reference sequence).